Shown below are 24 T cell receptor beta chains from a single sample sequenced in a study of blood T cell repertoires in COVID-19. The repertoire was sequenced with immunoSEQ multiplex PCR; TCRdb's copy has only in-frame clones and lacks some. The sample includes roughly 180,000 clones, 79% seen only once; the top ten take 17%. The sample taken for sequencing was peripheral blood. The receptors were sampled from a man between 60 and 75 years old with active or convalescent COVID-19.

This clone has a single count. The chain recombines TRBV11-1 with TRBJ2-1; tentatively, D is TRBD1 (5 bases). The V end lost 4 bases, the J end lost 6 bases, and 19 bases lay between the germline ends. CDR3 length equals 16 residues. The germline CDR1 and CDR2 sequences are SGHAT and FQDESV (reference sequence). The DNA for the CDR3 is TGTGCCAGCAGCTCCCGCGACAGAACGGCTTTCAATGAGCAGTTCTTC. Its translation is CASSSRDRTAFNEQFF. The full variable domain, completed using reference TRBV11-1 and TRBJ2-1, is EAEVAQSPRYKITEKSQAVAFWCDPISGHATLYWYRQILGQGPELLVQFQDESVVDDSQLPKDRFSAERLKGVDSTLKIQPAELGDSAMYLCASSSRDRTAFNEQFFGPGTRLTVL.

DNA of the CDR3: TGTGCCACCAGGACAGGATCGAACACCGGGGAGCTGTTTTTT. Its protein is CATRTGSNTGELFF. The V and J genes are TRBV11-3 and TRBJ2-2; 7 nucleotides line up with TRBD1. Losses at the gene ends were 10 bases for V and 0 bases for J; bases not matched to a gene: 5. Germline CDR1 is SGHNT and CDR2 is YENEEA. The CDR3 is 14 amino acids.

V usage is TRBV19 and J usage is TRBJ1-2, with 9 positions matching TRBD1. There are 13 residues in the CDR3. Trimming at V came to 8 bases and at J to 8 bases, leaving 9 bases not matched to a gene. In germline, CDR1 is LNHDA, CDR2 SQIVND (reference sequence). Written as DNA, the CDR3 is TGTGCCAGTGCGCCGGGACAGGGCAGAGGCTACACCTTC. Amino acid sequence: CASAPGQGRGYTF.

The gene calls are TRBV6-5 and TRBJ1-4; D not resolved. The V gene's germline CDR1 is MNHEY and CDR2 SVGAGI. The CDR3 runs to 15 residues. Between the trimmed V and J ends, which lost 6 bases and 0 bases, there was a span of 11 bases. The DNA of the CDR3 is TGTGCCAGCAGCCGACTGGCCTCAACTAATGAAAAACTGTTTTTT. This translates into CASSRLASTNEKLFF.

In its sample, this clone was seen a few times. The rearrangement joins TRBV4-1 to TRBJ1-5, with 7 bases lining up with TRBD1. Per germline, CDR1 MGHRA and CDR2 YSYEKL. The CDR3 has 15 amino acids. The J segment lost 5 bases and the V segment lost 4 bases, leaving 8 bases of the junction unmatched. The CDR3 region is CASSLQGGVDQPQHF. DNA for the CDR3: TGCGCCAGCAGCCTCCAGGGGGGAGTGGATCAGCCCCAGCATTTT.

This clone was counted a single time. This chain joins TRBV19 and TRBJ1-5; no definite D call. CDR1 and CDR2 (germline): LNHDA, SQIVND (reference sequence). Trimming took off 7 bases at V and 5 bases at J, with 12 bases between the two ends. The CDR3 length is 13 residues. CDR3 sequence reads: CASTRHIDQPQHF. CDR3 nucleotides: TGTGCCAGTACAAGACACATAGATCAGCCCCAGCATTTT.

The chain has TRBV19 and TRBJ2-7; maybe TRBD1 (6 bases). In germline, CDR1 is LNHDA, CDR2 SQIVND (reference sequence). Trimming took off 5 bases at V and 1 base at J, with 15 bases between the two ends. The CDR3 has 15 amino acids. The CDR3 coding sequence is TGTGCCAGTAGTGCACGACAGGATGGTTCCTACGAGCAGTACTTC. This codes for CASSARQDGSYEQYF.

The gene calls are TRBV28 and TRBJ2-5; 7 nucleotides align to TRBD1. Germline V gene data show CDR1 as MDHEN and CDR2 as SYDVKM. Unmatched junction bases numbered 3, after V lost 1 base and J lost 4 bases. CDR3 length: 14 amino acids. The CDR3, as DNA: TGTGCCAGCAGTTTATTCGAGGGGGCAGAGACCCAGTACTTC. This translates into CASSLFEGAETQYF.

The chain links TRBV27 to TRBJ2-7, with 9 bases lining up with TRBD1. CDR3 length equals 14 residues. With V trimmed by 6 bases and J by 9 bases, 12 bases remained unmatched. Germline V gene lookup returns CDR1 MNHEY and CDR2 SMNVEV (reference sequence). CDR3 DNA: TGTGCCAGCAGCCGAACAGGGGGCGCATATAGGCAGTACTTC. Its translation is CASSRTGGAYRQYF.

The gene calls are TRBV27 and TRBJ1-1, with 8 bases fitting TRBD1. V shed 5 bases and J 7 bases; nucleotides not matched to a gene: 9. This CDR3 region has 14 residues. Germline V lookup: CDR1 MNHEY, CDR2 SMNVEV (reference sequence). CDR3 in DNA: TGTGCCAGCAGTCCAAGGGACAGGTTTCTTGAAGCTTTCTTT. Translation gives CASSPRDRFLEAFF.

V usage is TRBV7-2 and J usage is TRBJ1-5, with D hard to call. The CDR3 has 15 amino acids. Germline V CDR1 and CDR2: SGHTA, FQGNSA. Trimming stripped 1 base from V and 2 bases from J, with 9 bases between. This CDR3 reads CASSLVVQGNQPQHF. In nucleotides, the CDR3 is TGTGCCAGCAGCTTAGTGGTGCAGGGCAATCAGCCCCAGCATTTT. The complete variable domain, with remaining parts taken from reference TRBV7-2 and TRBJ1-5, reads GAGVSQSPSNKVTEKGKDVELRCDPISGHTALYWYRQSLGQGLEFLIYFQGNSAPDKSGLPSDRFSAERTGGSVSTLTIQRTQQEDSAVYLCASSLVVQGNQPQHFGDGTRLSIL.

The chain employs TRBV3-1 (or the pseudogene TRBV3-2) and TRBJ2-1; D gene ambiguous. The germline CDR1 and CDR2 sequences are LGHDT and YNNKEL (reference sequence). Trimming shortened V by 0 bases and J by 1 base, and 13 bases separated the two germline ends. The CDR3 length is 17 residues. The CDR3: CASSQDLSPSSYNEQFF. The CDR3 nucleotides are TGTGCCAGCAGCCAAGATTTAAGCCCCTCGTCCTACAATGAGCAGTTCTTC.

This clone turned up a few times. V and J are TRBV7-9 and TRBJ1-2, with 8 bases identical to TRBD1. Germline CDR1 is SEHNR and CDR2 is FQNEAQ (reference sequence). The junction had 8 bases not matched to a gene; V was cut back by 1 base and J by 4 bases. The CDR3 sequence is 16 residues long. CDR3 protein: CASSLEGRQGTYGYTF. CDR3 nucleotides: TGTGCCAGCAGCTTAGAGGGGAGACAGGGGACCTATGGCTACACCTTC.

The chain uses TRBV9 and TRBJ2-5; 13 nucleotides line up with TRBD2. Germline CDR1 is SGDLS and CDR2 is YYNGEE. The CDR3 is 17 amino acids. V was clipped by 4 bases and J by 0 bases; unmatched bases: 6. For the CDR3, the DNA is TGTGCCAGCAGCCCCGGACTAGCGGGGGCGTACCAAGAGACCCAGTACTTC. It is translated as CASSPGLAGAYQETQYF. Full variable domain (missing parts from reference TRBV9 and TRBJ2-5): DSGVTQTPKHLITATGQRVTLRCSPRSGDLSVYWYQQSLDQGLQFLIQYYNGEERAKGNILERFSAQQFPDLHSELNLSSLELGDSALYFCASSPGLAGAYQETQYFGPGTRLLVL.

The chain uses TRBV7-2 and TRBJ2-2; 8 bases map to TRBD2. J was trimmed by 6 bases and V by 2 bases; bases with no gene match: 2. The CDR3 is made up of 14 amino acids. Looked up from germline, CDR1 is SGHTA and CDR2 is FQGNSA. In DNA form, the CDR3 reads TGTGCCAGCAGCTTATTGACTAGCGCCGGGGAGCTGTTTTTT. This translates into CASSLLTSAGELFF.

The chain links TRBV7-2 to TRBJ2-7; the match to TRBD1 covers 9 bases. This CDR3 comprises 16 residues. Per germline, CDR1 SGHTA and CDR2 FQGNSA. Trimming cost V 5 bases and J 0 bases; bases outside gene matches: 8. CDR3 amino acids: CASSVQGQGYSYEQYF. CDR3 bases: TGTGCCAGCAGCGTACAGGGACAGGGCTACTCCTACGAGCAGTACTTC.

As DNA, the CDR3 is TGTGCCAGCAGCCACCCTAGCGGGAGGGGGACCGGGGAGCTGTTTTTT. Its protein product is CASSHPSGRGTGELFF. The chain has TRBV4-2 and TRBJ2-2; 12 bases are a match to TRBD2. Germline CDR1 and CDR2: LGHNA and YNFKEQ. This CDR3 has 16 residues. V gave up 3 bases and J gave up 5 bases; unmatched junction bases: 4.

The J gene is TRBJ2-1, the V gene TRBV12-5; D is ambiguous. The germline V gene encodes CDR1 LGHNT and CDR2 FRNRAP. This CDR3 contains 15 residues. V was cut by 1 base and J by 0 bases, with 7 bases left in between. In DNA form, the CDR3 reads TGTGCTAGTGGTTTGGGACATAGCTCCTACAATGAGCAGTTCTTC. It is translated as CASGLGHSSYNEQFF. The full variable domain, its missing parts supplied by reference TRBV12-5 and TRBJ2-1, is DARVTQTPRHKVTEMGQEVTMRCQPILGHNTVFWYRQTMMQGLELLAYFRNRAPLDDSGMPKDRFSAEMPDATLATLKIQPSEPRDSAVYFCASGLGHSSYNEQFFGPGTRLTVL.

CDR3 bases: TGTGCCAGCTCCGGGACAGGAAATTCACCCCTCCACTTT. Translated: CASSGTGNSPLHF. This chain joins TRBV18 and TRBJ1-6; the match to TRBD1 covers 8 bases. Germline V lookup: CDR1 KGHSH, CDR2 LQKENI. This CDR3 comprises 13 residues. The junction had 2 bases not matched to a gene; V was cut back by 6 bases and J by 7 bases.

The J gene is TRBJ2-7, the V gene TRBV28, with TRBD2 as a possible D gene (6 bases). With 7 bases removed from V and 3 bases from J, the gap between germline ends came to 22 bases. The CDR3 covers 16 residues. Germline lookup yields CDR1 MDHEN and CDR2 SYDVKM. The CDR3 DNA reads as TGTGCCAGCACCAACGGAGGGGCAAAGACCGTCTACGAGCAGTACTTC. It translates to CASTNGGAKTVYEQYF. Drawing the rest from reference TRBV28 and TRBJ2-7, the complete variable domain is DVKVTQSSRYLVKRTGEKVFLECVQDMDHENMFWYRQDPGLGLRLIYFSYDVKMKEKGDIPEGYSVSREKKERFSLILESASTNQTSMYLCASTNGGAKTVYEQYFGPGTRLTVT.

The gene calls are TRBV6-5 and TRBJ2-7, with TRBD1 as a possible D gene (6 bases). V was cut by 10 bases and J by 2 bases, with 18 bases left in between. In germline, CDR1 is MNHEY, CDR2 SVGAGI. CDR3 size: 14 residues. CDR3 sequence: CATEVSGAAYEQYF. Here the CDR3 DNA reads TGTGCCACTGAGGTGTCAGGGGCCGCCTACGAGCAGTACTTC.

CDR3 in DNA: TGTGCCAGCAGCTTGGGAGCGGGTCCACAAGAGACCCAGTACTTC. Amino acids: CASSLGAGPQETQYF. The chain links TRBV11-2 to TRBJ2-5; tentatively, D is TRBD2 (6 bases). CDR3 length: 15 residues. The germline V gene encodes CDR1 SGHAT and CDR2 FQNNGV. V was shortened by 3 bases and J by 2 bases, with 13 bases between the two germline ends. The full variable domain, completed using reference TRBV11-2 and TRBJ2-5, is EAGVAQSPRYKIIEKRQSVAFWCNPISGHATLYWYQQILGQGPKLLIQFQNNGVVDDSQLPKDRFSAERLKGVDSTLKIQPAKLEDSAVYLCASSLGAGPQETQYFGPGTRLLVL.

V usage is TRBV19 and J usage is TRBJ2-1; D is perhaps TRBD1 (6 bases). Germline V lookup: CDR1 LNHDA, CDR2 SQIVND (reference sequence). V was clipped by 5 bases and J by 0 bases, with 11 bases between them. The CDR3 runs 15 residues. Written as DNA, the CDR3 is TGTGCCAGTAGTCTGCAGGGGTTCTCCTACAATGAGCAGTTCTTC. Amino acid sequence: CASSLQGFSYNEQFF.

J is TRBJ1-1 and V is TRBV11-1, with a possible D match to TRBD1 (5 bases). V shed 1 base and J shed 1 base, with 13 bases lying between them. The V gene's germline CDR1 is SGHAT and CDR2 FQDESV (reference sequence). This CDR3 is built from 16 residues. CDR3 protein: CASSLVGRAPNTEAFF. In DNA form, the CDR3 reads TGTGCCAGCAGCTTAGTGGGCAGGGCCCCGAACACTGAAGCTTTCTTT.